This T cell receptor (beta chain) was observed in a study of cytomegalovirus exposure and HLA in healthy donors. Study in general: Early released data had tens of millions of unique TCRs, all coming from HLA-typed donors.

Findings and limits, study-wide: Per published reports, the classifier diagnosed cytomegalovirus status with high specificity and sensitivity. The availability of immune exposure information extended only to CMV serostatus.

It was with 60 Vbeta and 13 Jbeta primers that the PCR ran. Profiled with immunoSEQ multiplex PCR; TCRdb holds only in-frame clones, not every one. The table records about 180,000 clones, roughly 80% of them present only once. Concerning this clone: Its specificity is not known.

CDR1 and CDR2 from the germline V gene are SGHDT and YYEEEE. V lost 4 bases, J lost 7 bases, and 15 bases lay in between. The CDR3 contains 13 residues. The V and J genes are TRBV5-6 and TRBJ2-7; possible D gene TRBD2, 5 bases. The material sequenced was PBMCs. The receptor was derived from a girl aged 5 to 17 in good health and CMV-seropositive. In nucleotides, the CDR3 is TGTGCCAGCAGCAGAGCCACAACGGGGGAGCAGTACTTC. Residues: CASSRATTGEQYF.